This TCR beta chain is from a study of response to subunit inactivated influenza vaccine. Notes on the study in general: Researchers suggested that each seasonal influenza vaccination recruits few new T cells.

The CDR3 covers 11 residues. The V gene lost 3 bases and the J gene lost 5 bases, with 5 bases spanning the gap. One entry per CDR3 protein, called by TCRdb with MiXCR from the RT-PCR reads. The sample has more than 400,000 distinct CDR3 sequences; about 10% are singletons. As to this clonotype: Its target is not known.

The receptor comes from a man in his forties or fifties who received an inactivated influenza vaccine. The chain uses TRBV12-3 or TRBV12-4 and TRBJ2-7; no clear D. The material was PBMCs from blood, obtained 35 to 45 days after vaccination. The CDR3 loop is CASSFIDEQYF. In DNA, the CDR3 is TGTGCCAGCAGTTTTATCGACGAGCAGTACTTC.